Listed below are T cell receptor beta chains from one sample, sequenced in a study of OX40 agonist ivuxolimab in advanced cancers. Libraries were prepared by immunoSEQ multiplex PCR; TCRdb keeps only in-frame clonotypes and omits some of them. The table lists some 42,000 clones, more than 80% of them singletons, with roughly 4.5% in the top ten. The material sequenced was CD4+ or CD8+ T cells sorted from blood, taken in a trial of the OX40 agonist ivuxolimab. The receptors originated from an adult with an advanced solid tumor such as melanoma, head and neck, liver or kidney cancer. Each CDR3 is given with its conserved first and last residue. The D gene is left open where the match is weak. The listing skips clone size in some rows; elsewhere it reads once, few, many or a size class.

v_call,d_call,j_call,clone_size,cdr3_nt,cdr3_aa
TRBV19,-,TRBJ2-7,-,TGTGCCAGTAGTATAGAGTGGGACACTACCTACGAGCAGTACTTC,CASSIEWDTTYEQYF
TRBV28,TRBD1,TRBJ1-6,-,TGTGCCAGCGCCTCCCGGGACAGGGGTTATAATTCACCCCTCCACTTT,CASASRDRGYNSPLHF
TRBV5-8,-,TRBJ1-1,-,TGTGCCAGCAGCTTCGGAAGGAGCACTGAAGCTTTCTTT,CASSFGRSTEAFF
TRBV9,-,TRBJ2-7,-,TGTGCCAGCAGCGTAGGTGGGACCCCCCTCGGCGAGCAGTACTTC,CASSVGGTPLGEQYF
TRBV28,-,TRBJ1-2,-,TGTGCCAGCAGTAGTTCCAGGGTTGATGGCTACACCTTC,CASSSSRVDGYTF
TRBV27,-,TRBJ1-6,-,TGTGCCAGCAGTTTATACCCCCCGAGTGGGAGTAATTCACCCCTCCACTTT,CASSLYPPSGSNSPLHF
TRBV5-1,-,TRBJ2-1,-,TGCGCCAGCAGCGGAGGTGTCGATGAGCAGTTCTTC,CASSGGVDEQFF
TRBV5-6,TRBD2,TRBJ2-2,-,TGTGCCAGCAGCCCAAGGACTAGCGGGGGGGAGCTGTTTTTT,CASSPRTSGGELFF
TRBV7-9,TRBD2,TRBJ2-7,-,TGTGCCAGCAGCTTAGACCTAGCGGGGTCCTACGAGCAGTACTTC,CASSLDLAGSYEQYF
TRBV6-6,TRBD2,TRBJ2-5,-,TGTGCCAGCAGTGGGGGGACTAGCGGGAGTTGGAAGACCCAGTACTTC,CASSGGTSGSWKTQYF
TRBV20-1,-,TRBJ2-5,-,TGCAGTGCCGGGCAAGAGACCCAGTACTTC,CSAGQETQYF
TRBV27,-,TRBJ2-1,-,TGTGCCAGCAGTTTAGAGGCGCGGAGCAATGAGCAGTTCTTC,CASSLEARSNEQFF
TRBV5-6,TRBD1,TRBJ2-7,once,TGTGCCAGCAGCCCCTTAGACAGGGGGCCCAACGAGCAGTACTTC,CASSPLDRGPNEQYF
TRBV28,TRBD2,TRBJ2-7,-,TGTGCCAGCAGGTATCTAGCGGGGGATCGCTACGAGCAGTACTTC,CASRYLAGDRYEQYF
TRBV2,-,TRBJ2-1,-,TGTGCCAGCAGTGAACACAGGGAAGGGGGCAATGAGCAGTTCTTC,CASSEHREGGNEQFF
TRBV18,-,TRBJ1-5,-,TGTGCCAGCTCACCACGAGAAGGGGGGCCCCAGCATTTT,CASSPREGGPQHF
TRBV5-5,TRBD2,TRBJ2-5,-,TGTGCCAGCAGCTTTCTAGCGGGGGAGGTAGGAGAGACCCAGTACTTC,CASSFLAGEVGETQYF
TRBV27,-,TRBJ2-1,-,TGTGCCAGCAGAAGTCGGGACAATGAGCAGTTCTTC,CASRSRDNEQFF
TRBV7-2,-,TRBJ1-1,-,TGTGCCAGCAGCTTAGCGTCGGGAGGATACACTGAAGCTTTCTTT,CASSLASGGYTEAFF
TRBV30,-,TRBJ1-6,-,TGTGCCTGGAGTGTTCGCCCAGAAGATTCACCCCTCCACTTT,CAWSVRPEDSPLHF
TRBV28,-,TRBJ1-3,-,TGTGCCAGCAGTTTCTCGGGGGCGAGTCGTGACACCATATATTTT,CASSFSGASRDTIYF
TRBV10-3,TRBD1,TRBJ1-5,-,TGTGCCATCAGTCCAGGACAGGGAAATCAGCCCCAGCATTTT,CAISPGQGNQPQHF
TRBV29-1,TRBD1,TRBJ2-5,once,TGCAGCGTCCCTTTGACAGGGGGCGTTGAGACCCAGTACTTC,CSVPLTGGVETQYF
TRBV7-2,-,TRBJ2-6,-,TGTGCCAGCAGCTTACTGTGGGCTGGGGCCAACGTCCTGACTTTC,CASSLLWAGANVLTF
TRBV5-8,-,TRBJ2-7,-,TGTGCCAGCAGCTTGGTCGGGGGAGGCGAGCAGTACTTC,CASSLVGGGEQYF
TRBV30,-,TRBJ1-2,-,TGTGCCTGGACAGGGATTAACTATGGCTACACCTTC,CAWTGINYGYTF
TRBV11-2,-,TRBJ2-7,-,TGTGCCAGCAGCTCCTACCATTTGGCCTACGAGCAGTACTTC,CASSSYHLAYEQYF
TRBV2,TRBD1,TRBJ2-7,-,TGTGCCAGCAACCTACCTGGACAGGGAAAATATTACGAGCAGTACTTC,CASNLPGQGKYYEQYF
TRBV28,TRBD1,TRBJ1-5,-,TGTGCCAGCAGGACAGGGGGAGAGGATCAGCCCCAGCATTTT,CASRTGGEDQPQHF
TRBV19,TRBD1,TRBJ1-5,-,TGTGCCAGTAGTATTCCTACAGGGGGCAGGCAGCCCCAGCATTTT,CASSIPTGGRQPQHF
TRBV28,-,TRBJ1-2,-,TGTGCCAGCAGTTTAAATGGTGGGACCTGGATAGATGGCTACACCTTC,CASSLNGGTWIDGYTF
TRBV28,TRBD1,TRBJ1-5,-,TGTGCCAGCAGTTTGCCAACCGGGACAGGGGGGTATAGCAATCAGCCCCAGCATTTT,CASSLPTGTGGYSNQPQHF
TRBV28,TRBD1,TRBJ1-1,-,TGTGCCAGCAGTCTACTTACCGGGACAGGGGTCGAAGCTTTCTTT,CASSLLTGTGVEAFF
TRBV6-4,-,TRBJ1-2,-,TGTGCCAGCAGTGAGGGGACCCGACAGGCTGATGGCTACACCTTC,CASSEGTRQADGYTF
TRBV6-5,TRBD1,TRBJ2-7,-,TGTGCCAGCAGTTCCACTCGGACAGGGGCCAACTACGAGCAGTACTTC,CASSSTRTGANYEQYF